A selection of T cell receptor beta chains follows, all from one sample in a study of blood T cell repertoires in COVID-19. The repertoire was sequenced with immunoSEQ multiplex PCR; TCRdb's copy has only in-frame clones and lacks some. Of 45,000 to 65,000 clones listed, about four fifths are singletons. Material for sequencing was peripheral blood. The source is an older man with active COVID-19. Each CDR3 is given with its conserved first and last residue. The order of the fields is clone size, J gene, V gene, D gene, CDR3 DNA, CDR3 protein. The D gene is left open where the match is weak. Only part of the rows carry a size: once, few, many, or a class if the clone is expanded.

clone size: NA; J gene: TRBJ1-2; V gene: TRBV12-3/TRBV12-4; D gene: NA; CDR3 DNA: TGTGCCAGCAGTTACACCCTCTCTGGCTACACCTTC; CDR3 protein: CASSYTLSGYTF
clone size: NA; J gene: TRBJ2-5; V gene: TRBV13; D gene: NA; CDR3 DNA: TGTGCCAGCAGCTCACAACAGGGTGGAGAGACCCAGTACTTC; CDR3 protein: CASSSQQGGETQYF
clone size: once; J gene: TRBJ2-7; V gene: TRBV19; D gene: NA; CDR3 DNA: TGTGCCTCCGGGGCGGGGAACGAGCAGTACTTC; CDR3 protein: CASGAGNEQYF
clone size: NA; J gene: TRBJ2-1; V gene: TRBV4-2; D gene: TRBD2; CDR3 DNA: TGTGCCAGCAGACACTTTTTGGGACTAGCGGGGGGGGCTTACAATGAGCAGTTCTTC; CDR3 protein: CASRHFLGLAGGAYNEQFF
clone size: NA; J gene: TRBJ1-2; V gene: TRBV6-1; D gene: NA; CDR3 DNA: TGTGCCAGCAGTGAATACCGGGATAGCGACTATGGCTACACCTTC; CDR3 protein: CASSEYRDSDYGYTF
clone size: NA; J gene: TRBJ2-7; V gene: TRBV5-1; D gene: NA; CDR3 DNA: TGCGCCAGCAGCTCGGACAGTTCTTTCCAGTACTTC; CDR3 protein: CASSSDSSFQYF
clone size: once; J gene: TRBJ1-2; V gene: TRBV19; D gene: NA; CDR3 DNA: TGTGCCAGTAGTATAGCAACGGGTGGCTACACCTTC; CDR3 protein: CASSIATGGYTF
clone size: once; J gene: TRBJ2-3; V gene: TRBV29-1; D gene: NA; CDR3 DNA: TGCAGCGTTGAAGAGGACACAGCGCAGTGGGCAGATACGCAGTATTTT; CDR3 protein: CSVEEDTAQWADTQYF
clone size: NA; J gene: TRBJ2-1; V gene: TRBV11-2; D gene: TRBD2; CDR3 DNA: TGTGCCAGCAGCTTAGGACTAGCGGAGTACAATGAGCAGTTCTTC; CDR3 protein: CASSLGLAEYNEQFF
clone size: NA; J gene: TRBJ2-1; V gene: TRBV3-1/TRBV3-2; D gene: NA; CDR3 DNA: TGTGCCAGCAGCCACAGGGTCAATGAGCAGTTCTTC; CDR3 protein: CASSHRVNEQFF
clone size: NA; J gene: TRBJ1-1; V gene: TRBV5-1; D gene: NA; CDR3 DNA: TGCGCCAGCAGCCGAGCGGAGGGGAACACTGAAGCTTTCTTT; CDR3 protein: CASSRAEGNTEAFF
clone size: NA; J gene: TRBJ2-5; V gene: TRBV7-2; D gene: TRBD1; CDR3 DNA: TGTGCCAGCAGCTCTGGACAGGGATGGGGGTGGGTGGTAGAGACCCAGTACTTC; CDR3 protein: CASSSGQGWGWVVETQYF
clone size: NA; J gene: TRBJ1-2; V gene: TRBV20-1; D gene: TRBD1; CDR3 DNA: TGCAGTGCTTCAGGGGGCCCTGGCTACACCTTC; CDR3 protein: CSASGGPGYTF
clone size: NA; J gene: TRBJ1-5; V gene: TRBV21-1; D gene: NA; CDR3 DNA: TGTGCCAGCAGCAAAGCGCTCTCAATTCCAGGACAGGGGGTATGTCAGCCCCAGCATTTT; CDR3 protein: CASSKALSIPGQGVCQPQHF
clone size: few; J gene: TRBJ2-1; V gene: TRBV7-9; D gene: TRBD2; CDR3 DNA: TGTGCCAGCACCTGGGGGGGTGAGCAGTTCTTC; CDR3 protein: CASTWGGEQFF
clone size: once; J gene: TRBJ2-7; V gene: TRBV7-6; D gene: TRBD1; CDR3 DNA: TGTGCCAGCAGCACGGGACAGGTGAGCTCCTACGAGCAGTACTTC; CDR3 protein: CASSTGQVSSYEQYF
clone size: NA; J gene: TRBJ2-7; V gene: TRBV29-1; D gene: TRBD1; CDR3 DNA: TGCAGCGTGCGGACAGGGGGGGCCTACGAGCAGTACTTC; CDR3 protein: CSVRTGGAYEQYF
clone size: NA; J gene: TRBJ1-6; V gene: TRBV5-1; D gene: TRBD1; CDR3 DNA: TGCGCCAGCAGCTCGGAGAACAGGGGACCAAATTCACCCCTCCACTTT; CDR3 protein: CASSSENRGPNSPLHF
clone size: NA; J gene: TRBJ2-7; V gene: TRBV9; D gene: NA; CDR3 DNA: TGTGCCAGCAGCGTAGGAAGGGGTCCCCACTACTACGAGCAGTACTTC; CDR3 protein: CASSVGRGPHYYEQYF
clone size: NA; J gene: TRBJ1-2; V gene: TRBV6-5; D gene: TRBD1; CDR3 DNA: TGTGCCAGCAGGACAGGGTTTGGCTACACCTTC; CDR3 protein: CASRTGFGYTF
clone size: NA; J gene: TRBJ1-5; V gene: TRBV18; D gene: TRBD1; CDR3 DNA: TGTGCCAGCTCACCACCTATGGTACAGGGGTCTCAGCCCCAGCATTTT; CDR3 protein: CASSPPMVQGSQPQHF
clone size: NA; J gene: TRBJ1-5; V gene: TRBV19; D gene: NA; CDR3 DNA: TGTGCCAGTAGTACCCGACAGCTAGATAGCAATCAGCCCCAGCATTTT; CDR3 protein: CASSTRQLDSNQPQHF
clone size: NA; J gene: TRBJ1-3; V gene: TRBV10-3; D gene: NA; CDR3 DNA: TGTGCCATCAGTGAGTCTCTGGCACGGGGGAACACCATATATTTT; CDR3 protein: CAISESLARGNTIYF
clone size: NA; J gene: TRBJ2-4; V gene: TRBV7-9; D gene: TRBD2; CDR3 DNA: TGTGCCAGCTCCCATGACCGGACTAGGACAAATATAGCCAAAAACATTCAGTACTTC; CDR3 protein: CASSHDRTRTNIAKNIQYF
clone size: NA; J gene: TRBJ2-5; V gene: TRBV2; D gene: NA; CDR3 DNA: TGTGCCAGCAGTGCGGACCTCGGGGGGCGGGAGACCCAGTACTTC; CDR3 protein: CASSADLGGRETQYF
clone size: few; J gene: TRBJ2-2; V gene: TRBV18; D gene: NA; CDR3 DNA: TGTGCCAGCTCACCACAGGGGACCGGGGAGCTGTTTTTT; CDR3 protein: CASSPQGTGELFF
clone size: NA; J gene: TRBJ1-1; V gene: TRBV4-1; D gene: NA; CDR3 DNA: TGCGCCAGCAGCTCTCCGACAATGAACACTGAAGCTTTCTTT; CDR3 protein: CASSSPTMNTEAFF
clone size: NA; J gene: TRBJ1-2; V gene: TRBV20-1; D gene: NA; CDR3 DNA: TGCAGTGCTAATATTCCTAGCGGCTACACCTTC; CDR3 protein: CSANIPSGYTF
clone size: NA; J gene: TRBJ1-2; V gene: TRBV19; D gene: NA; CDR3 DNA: TGTGCCAGTAGTATTCTCACAGAAGCTAACTATGGCTACACCTTC; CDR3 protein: CASSILTEANYGYTF
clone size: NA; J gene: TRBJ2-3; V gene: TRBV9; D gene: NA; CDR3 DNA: TGTGCCAGCAGCGTAGAGGGAGCCATCGGGGGCACAGATACGCAGTATTTT; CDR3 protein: CASSVEGAIGGTDTQYF
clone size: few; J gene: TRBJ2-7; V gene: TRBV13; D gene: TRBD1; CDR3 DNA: TGTGCCAGCAGCATGGGACAGACCTACGAGCAGTACTTC; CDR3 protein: CASSMGQTYEQYF
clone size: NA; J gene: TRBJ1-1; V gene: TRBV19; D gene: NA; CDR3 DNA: TGTGCCAGTAGTATTCGGCAGCTGAGGAGGGTCACTGAAGCTTTCTTT; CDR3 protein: CASSIRQLRRVTEAFF
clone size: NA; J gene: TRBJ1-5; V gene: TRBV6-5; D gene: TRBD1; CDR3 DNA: TGTGCCAGCAGTCAGGGGGCAAATCAGCCCCAGCATTTT; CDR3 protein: CASSQGANQPQHF
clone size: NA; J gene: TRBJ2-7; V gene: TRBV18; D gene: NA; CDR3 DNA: TGTGCCAGCTCACCCGAGGACAGTTTCGAGCAGTACTTC; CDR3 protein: CASSPEDSFEQYF
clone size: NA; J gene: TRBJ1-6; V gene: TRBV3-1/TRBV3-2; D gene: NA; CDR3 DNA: TGTGCCAGCAGCCAAGGACGGAGTAATTCACCCCTCCACTTT; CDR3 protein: CASSQGRSNSPLHF
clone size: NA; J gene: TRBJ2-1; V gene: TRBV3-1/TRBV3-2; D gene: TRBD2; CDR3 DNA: TGTGCCAGCAGCCAAGTTCCGGGACTAGCGGGGCCGGATGAGCAGTTCTTC; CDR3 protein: CASSQVPGLAGPDEQFF
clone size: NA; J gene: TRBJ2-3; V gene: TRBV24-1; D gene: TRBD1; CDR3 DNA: TGTGCCACCAGTGATTTGGGGACAGACAACACAGATACGCAGTATTTT; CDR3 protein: CATSDLGTDNTDTQYF
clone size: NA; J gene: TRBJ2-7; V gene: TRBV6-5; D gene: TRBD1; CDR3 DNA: TGTGCCAGCAGAAAACAGGGGTTCTACGAGCAGTACTTC; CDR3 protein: CASRKQGFYEQYF
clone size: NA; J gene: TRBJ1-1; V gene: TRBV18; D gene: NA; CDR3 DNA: TGTGCCAGCTCACCACTACGACAGATCACTGAAGCTTTCTTT; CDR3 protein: CASSPLRQITEAFF
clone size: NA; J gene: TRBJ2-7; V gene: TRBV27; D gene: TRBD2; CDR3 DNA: TGTGCCAGCAGTTCCGACTCGATTAGCGGGGGCTACGAGCAGTACTTC; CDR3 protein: CASSSDSISGGYEQYF
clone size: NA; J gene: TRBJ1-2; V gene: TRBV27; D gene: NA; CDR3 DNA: TGTGCCAGCAGTCCCCGAAAGGGCCGGGGCTATGGCTACACCTTC; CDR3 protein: CASSPRKGRGYGYTF
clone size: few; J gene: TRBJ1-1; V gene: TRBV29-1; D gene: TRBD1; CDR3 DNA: TGCAGCGTCACCCCCGGGACAGGGGGCGCCGGTACTGAAGCTTTCTTT; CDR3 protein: CSVTPGTGGAGTEAFF
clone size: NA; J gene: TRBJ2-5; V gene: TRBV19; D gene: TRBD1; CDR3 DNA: TGTGCCAGTAGTATTGGCCAGGGGGCAGAGACCCAGTACTTC; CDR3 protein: CASSIGQGAETQYF
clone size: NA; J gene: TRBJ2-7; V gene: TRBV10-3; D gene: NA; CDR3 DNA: TGTGCCATCAGTGAGCGGGACAAAGCGGAGCAGTACTTC; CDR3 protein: CAISERDKAEQYF
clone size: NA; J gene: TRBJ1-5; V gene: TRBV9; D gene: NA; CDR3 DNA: TGTGCCAGCAGCGTCCCCCTGGCAGGGAGCAATCAGCCCCAGCATTTT; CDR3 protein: CASSVPLAGSNQPQHF
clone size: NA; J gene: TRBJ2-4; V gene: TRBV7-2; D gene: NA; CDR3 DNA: TGTGCCAGCAGCTTAAGCCAGGGGGGAAACATTCAGTACTTC; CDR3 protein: CASSLSQGGNIQYF
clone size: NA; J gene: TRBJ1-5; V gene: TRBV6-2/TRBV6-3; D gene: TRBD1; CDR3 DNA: TGTGCCAGCAGTTACGGGGGGACAGGGGATCAGCCCCAGCATTTT; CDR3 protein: CASSYGGTGDQPQHF
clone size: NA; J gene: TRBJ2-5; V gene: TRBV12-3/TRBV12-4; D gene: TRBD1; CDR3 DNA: TGTGCCAGCAGTTTGTCCAGGGGGGAGACCCAGTACTTC; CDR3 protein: CASSLSRGETQYF
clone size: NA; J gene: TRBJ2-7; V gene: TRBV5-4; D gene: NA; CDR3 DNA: TGTGCCAGCAGCCTACTCTTTGCGGCCAGCTACGAGCAGTACTTC; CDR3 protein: CASSLLFAASYEQYF
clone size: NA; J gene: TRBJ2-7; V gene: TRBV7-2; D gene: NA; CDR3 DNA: TGTGCCAGCAGCTTATCCGCCTACGAGCAGTACTTC; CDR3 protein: CASSLSAYEQYF
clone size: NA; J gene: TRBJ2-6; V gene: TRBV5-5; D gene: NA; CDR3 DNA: TGTGCCAGCAGCTTGTACAGGTCTGGGGCCAACGTCCTGACTTTC; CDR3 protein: CASSLYRSGANVLTF
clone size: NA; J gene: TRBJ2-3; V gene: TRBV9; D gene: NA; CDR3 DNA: TGTGCCAGCACCAAGGGAAGGGGGAGCACAGATACGCAGTATTTT; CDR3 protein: CASTKGRGSTDTQYF
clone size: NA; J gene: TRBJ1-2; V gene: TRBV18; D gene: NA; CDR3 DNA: TGTGCCAGCTCACCGCCTGCTTTGGCCGGGGGCTATGGCTACACCTTC; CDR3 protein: CASSPPALAGGYGYTF
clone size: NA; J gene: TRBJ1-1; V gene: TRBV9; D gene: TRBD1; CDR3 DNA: TGTGCCAGCAGCATCCGGGACAGGGTTTCTGAAGCTTTCTTT; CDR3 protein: CASSIRDRVSEAFF
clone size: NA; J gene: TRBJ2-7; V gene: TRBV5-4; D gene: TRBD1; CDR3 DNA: TGTGCCAGCAGCTTAGTGCCGGGACAGGGGCCCTACGAGCAGTACTTC; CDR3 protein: CASSLVPGQGPYEQYF
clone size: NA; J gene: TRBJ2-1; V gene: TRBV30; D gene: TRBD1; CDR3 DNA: TGTGCTCTAAGGGGACAGGTGTACAATGAGCAGTTCTTC; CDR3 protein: CALRGQVYNEQFF
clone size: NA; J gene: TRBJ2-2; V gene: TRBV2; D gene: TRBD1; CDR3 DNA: TGTGCCAGCTTTGCCGGGACAGGGGGCCTGAACACCGGGGAGCTGTTTTTT; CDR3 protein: CASFAGTGGLNTGELFF
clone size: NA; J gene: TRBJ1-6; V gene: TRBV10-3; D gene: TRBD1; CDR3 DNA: TGTGCCATCAGGGACAGGGACTCACCCCTCCACTTT; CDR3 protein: CAIRDRDSPLHF
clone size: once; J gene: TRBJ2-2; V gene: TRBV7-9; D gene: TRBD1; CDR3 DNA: TGTGCCAGCAGCCTGGGACAGGGTAGTGGGACCGGGGAGCTGTTTTTT; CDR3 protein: CASSLGQGSGTGELFF